Sequencing of this T cell receptor (beta chain) was carried out in a study of Ad26.COV2.S vaccination and SARS-CoV-2 variants. Sample treatment: approximately 18 received Ad26.COV2.S at low or high dose, single or two shots; 5 received placebo; per-sample allocation not given. Day 63 after the first vaccine or placebo injection was the time point for sampling. Ad26 vector vaccine expressed Wuhan-strain SARS-CoV-2 spike. Germline V gene data show CDR1 as ENHRY and CDR2 as SYGVKD. V lost 6 bases to trimming and J lost 8 bases, with 26 bases between them. The CDR3 is 17 amino acids. The table came from immunoSEQ multiplex PCR; TCRdb's copy has only in-frame clones and leaves some out. The repertoire has about 440,000 clones, around 88% of them found once; the top ten carry around 13%.

The TCR originated in a person aged 18-65 years who received the Ad26.COV2.S COVID-19 vaccine or a placebo. Sequenced here: peripheral blood, sampled in a trial of Ad26.COV2.S vaccine versus placebo. The chain joins TRBV10-3 to TRBJ2-1; D is possibly TRBD2 (5 bases). The CDR3: CAIRDDGAQRGVDEQFF. The CDR3 coding sequence is TGTGCCATCAGAGACGACGGAGCCCAACGGGGAGTCGATGAGCAGTTCTTC.